Following are 9 T cell receptor beta chains from one sample sequenced in a study of T cells after yellow fever vaccination. TCRdb redid the calling of the 5' RACE reads with MiXCR, one entry per CDR3 protein. The table includes just under 600,000 distinct CDR3 sequences, approximately 13% detected once. The input for sequencing was PBMCs, taken on the day of the yellow fever booster vaccination. Receptor source: a young man who received the YFV17D yellow fever vaccine.

This chain links TRBV20-1 with TRBJ2-1; D is uncertain. The CDR3 sequence is 13 residues long. V lost 7 bases to trimming and J lost 1 base, with 11 bases between them. From germline, CDR1 is DFQATT and CDR2 SNEGSKA (reference sequence). In nucleotides, the CDR3 is TGCAGTGGGGTAGCCCCGTCCTACAATGAGCAGTTCTTC. Encoded protein: CSGVAPSYNEQFF.

The table lists this clonotype with a few counts. V usage is TRBV18 and J usage is TRBJ2-5, with 7 bases fitting TRBD1. The CDR3 is 13 residues long. J was trimmed by 5 bases and V by 3 bases; bases with no gene match: 3. The germline gives CDR1 KGHSH, CDR2 LQKENI. CDR3: CASSPTGYETQYF. In DNA form, the CDR3 reads TGTGCCAGCTCACCGACAGGGTATGAGACCCAGTACTTC.

This clonotype was seen only a few times. The chain's CDR3 is CASSTRGSGEQYF. The DNA for the CDR3 is TGTGCCAGCAGCACCAGGGGAAGCGGGGAGCAGTACTTC. The rearrangement joins TRBV9 to TRBJ2-7; D assignment may be TRBD1 or TRBD2 (6 bases each). V lost 4 bases, J lost 7 bases, and 15 bases lay in between. CDR1 is SGDLS and CDR2 is YYNGEE in the germline V gene. The length of the CDR3 is 13 residues.

The rearrangement links TRBV27 to TRBJ2-7; 7 bases are shared with TRBD2. Germline V lookup: CDR1 MNHEY, CDR2 SMNVEV (reference sequence). V shed 8 bases and J 2 bases; nucleotides not matched to a gene: 6. This CDR3 region has 13 residues. Here the CDR3 reads CASGGGSAYEQYF. The CDR3 DNA reads TGTGCCAGCGGGGGGGGGAGTGCCTACGAGCAGTACTTC.

CDR3 DNA sequence: TGTGCTAGTGGTTTGGTAGGGGACAGAAACACTGAAGCTTTCTTT. This encodes CASGLVGDRNTEAFF. The V gene is TRBV12-5, the J gene TRBJ1-1, with TRBD1 matching over 7 bases. The V segment lost 0 bases and the J segment 2 bases; nucleotides outside the gene matches: 3. There are 15 residues in the CDR3. Germline CDR1 LGHNT, CDR2 FRNRAP. Full variable domain (outside the CDR3, taken from reference TRBV12-5 and TRBJ1-1): DARVTQTPRHKVTEMGQEVTMRCQPILGHNTVFWYRQTMMQGLELLAYFRNRAPLDDSGMPKDRFSAEMPDATLATLKIQPSEPRDSAVYFCASGLVGDRNTEAFFGQGTRLTVV.

This clonotype was detected only a few times. The V call is TRBV6-5, the J call TRBJ2-7; D remains unclear. V was clipped by 6 bases and J by 6 bases, with 9 bases between them. Germline lookup yields CDR1 MNHEY and CDR2 SVGAGI. The CDR3 is 11 amino acids. CDR3: CASRRTGEQYF. CDR3 nucleotide sequence: TGTGCCAGCAGACGGACGGGCGAGCAGTACTTC.

This clonotype was detected only a few times. V and J are TRBV5-5 and TRBJ2-1, with 8 bases that match TRBD1. V lost 3 bases to trimming and J lost 0 bases; unmatched junction nucleotides: 8. The CDR3 spans 17 residues. CDR1 and CDR2 (germline): SGHKS, YYEKEE (reference sequence). The CDR3 DNA is TGTGCCAGCAGCTCAAGGACAGGGCGATACTCCTACAATGAGCAGTTCTTC. Encoded protein: CASSSRTGRYSYNEQFF.

The chain joins TRBV28 to TRBJ2-7; D not certain. Trimming left V 10 bases short and J 0 bases short, with 16 bases between. Germline values: CDR1 MDHEN, CDR2 SYDVKM. The CDR3 extends over 14 amino acids. CDR3 DNA: TGTGCCACCCGGTGGCCTCCGGACTCCTACGAGCAGTACTTC. Encoded protein: CATRWPPDSYEQYF.

This clonotype was found a few times. The V gene is TRBV20-1, the J gene TRBJ2-7, with 7 positions matching TRBD1. V was pared by 5 bases and J by 4 bases, with 11 bases of the junction left unmatched. Per germline, CDR1 DFQATT and CDR2 SNEGSKA (reference sequence). The CDR3 contains 14 residues. DNA for the CDR3: TGCAGTGCTCCCCGACAGGGTGGAGTTTACGAGCAGTACTTC. It yields the protein CSAPRQGGVYEQYF.